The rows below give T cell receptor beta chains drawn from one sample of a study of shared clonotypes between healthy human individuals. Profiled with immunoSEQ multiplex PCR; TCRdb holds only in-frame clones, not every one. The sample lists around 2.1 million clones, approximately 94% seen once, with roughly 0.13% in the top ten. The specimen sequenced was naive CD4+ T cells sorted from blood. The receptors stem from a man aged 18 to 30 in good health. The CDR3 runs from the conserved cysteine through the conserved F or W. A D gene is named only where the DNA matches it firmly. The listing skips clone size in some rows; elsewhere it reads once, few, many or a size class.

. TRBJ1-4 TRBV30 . TGTGCCTGGAGGTCGGGGGGGATTAATGAAAAACTGTTTTTT CAWRSGGINEKLFF
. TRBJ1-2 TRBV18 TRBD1 TGTGCCAGCTCAAACCCGACAGGGGACTATGGCTACACCTTC CASSNPTGDYGYTF
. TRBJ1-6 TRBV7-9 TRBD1 TGTGCCAGCAGCCTTCAGGGGGCCCATTCACCCCTCCACTTT CASSLQGAHSPLHF
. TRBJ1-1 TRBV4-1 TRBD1 TGCGCCAGCAGCCAAGCTAGTATCGGGGACAGCCGAAACACTGAAGCTTTCTTT CASSQASIGDSRNTEAFF
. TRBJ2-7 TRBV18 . TGTGCCAGCTCACCACCGGTGAGAACCTACGAGCAGTACTTC CASSPPVRTYEQYF
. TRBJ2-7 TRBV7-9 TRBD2 TGTGCCAGCAGCTTAACGGCGGGAGAGCACTCCTACGAGCAGTACTTC CASSLTAGEHSYEQYF
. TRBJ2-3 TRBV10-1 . TGCGCCAGCAGTCGACAAAAGGACACAGATACGCAGTATTTT CASSRQKDTDTQYF
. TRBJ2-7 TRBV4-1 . TGCGCCAGCAGCCAAAGGAGGGGGGACATCACCTACGAGCAGTACTTC CASSQRRGDITYEQYF
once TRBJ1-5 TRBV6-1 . TGTGCCAGCAGGGGGACTAGCAATCAGCCCCAGCATTTT CASRGTSNQPQHF
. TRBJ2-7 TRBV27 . TGTGCCTCAAGAGGGGCCTCGAGCTCCTACGAGCAGTACTTC CASRGASSSYEQYF
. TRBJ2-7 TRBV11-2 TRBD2 TGTGCCAGCAGCTTAGTCGGCGGGCGGGGGAACTCCTACGAGCAGTACTTC CASSLVGGRGNSYEQYF
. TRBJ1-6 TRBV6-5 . TGTGCCAGCAGTTACTCGGGAGGGGTGAATTCACCCCTCCACTTT CASSYSGGVNSPLHF
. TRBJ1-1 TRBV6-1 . TGTGCCAGCAGTAAGAACACTGAAGCTTTCTTT CASSKNTEAFF
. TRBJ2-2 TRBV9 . TGTGCCAGCAGCGTAAGGGGGACCCAATACACCGGGGAGCTGTTTTTT CASSVRGTQYTGELFF
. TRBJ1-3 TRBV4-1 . TGCGCCAGCAGCCTCCGAAGGCAGGCGTCAGCTGGAAACACCATATATTTT CASSLRRQASAGNTIYF
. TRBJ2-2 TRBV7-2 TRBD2 TGTGCCAGCAGCTTAGGCGGGAGGGCCGCCGGGGAGCTGTTTTTT CASSLGGRAAGELFF
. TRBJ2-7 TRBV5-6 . TGTGCCAGCAGCTTGTTGTCAGGGGGGTACGAGCAGTACTTC CASSLLSGGYEQYF
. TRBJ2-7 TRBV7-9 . TGTGCCAGCAGCTTTGCGGGGTGGGGTGGGCAGTACTTC CASSFAGWGGQYF
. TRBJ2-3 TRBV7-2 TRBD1 TGTGCCAGCAGCCGGGTAGGGACAGGGGGCACAGATACGCAGTATTTT CASSRVGTGGTDTQYF
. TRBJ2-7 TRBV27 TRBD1 TGTGCCAGCTCGAGCAGCGGACAGGGTACCTACGAGCAGTACTTC CASSSSGQGTYEQYF
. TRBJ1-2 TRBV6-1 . TGTGCCAGCAGCCAGGGGAACTATGGCTACACCTTC CASSQGNYGYTF
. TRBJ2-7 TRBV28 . TGTGCCAGCAGTTCCCGGATCTACGAGCAGTACTTC CASSSRIYEQYF